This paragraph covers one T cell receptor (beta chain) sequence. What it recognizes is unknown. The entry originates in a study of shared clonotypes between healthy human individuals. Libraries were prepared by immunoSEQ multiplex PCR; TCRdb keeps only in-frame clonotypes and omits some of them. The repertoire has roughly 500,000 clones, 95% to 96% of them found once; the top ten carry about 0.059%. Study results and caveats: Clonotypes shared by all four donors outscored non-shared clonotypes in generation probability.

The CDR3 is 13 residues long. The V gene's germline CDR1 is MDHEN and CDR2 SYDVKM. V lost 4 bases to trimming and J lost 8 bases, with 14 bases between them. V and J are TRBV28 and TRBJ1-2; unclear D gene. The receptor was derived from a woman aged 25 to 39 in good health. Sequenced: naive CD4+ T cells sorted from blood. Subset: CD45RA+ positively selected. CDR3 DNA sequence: TGTGCCAGCAGTTCTGTCGCCCGGCGGGGCTACACCTTC. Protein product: CASSSVARRGYTF.